These T cell receptor beta chains were read from a single sample in a study of a mutant IDH1 vaccine in newly diagnosed glioma. Their cognate antigens are unknown. Generated by immunoSEQ multiplex PCR, the TCRdb table keeps only in-frame clones and is missing some. The repertoire holds 35,000 to 50,000 clones, with around 84% as singletons. The sequencing here drew on PBMCs, taken from a glioma patient whose treatment included an IDH1 peptide vaccine. Receptors originate from a woman between 18 and 29 years old with glioma. Some clones in this sample may be carry-over from other donors' samples. The CDR3 runs from the conserved cysteine through the conserved F or W. D genes are given only for firm matches. Expanded clones get a size class; other rows say once, few or many, or leave the size out.

abundance	v_gene	j_gene	d_gene	CDR3aa	CDR3nt
-	TRBV6-6	TRBJ2-7	TRBD2	CASSSAGDEQYF	TGTGCCAGCAGTTCGGCGGGGGACGAGCAGTACTTC
-	TRBV28	TRBJ1-1	-	CASSLWGTPKAFF	TGTGCCAGCAGTTTATGGGGGACGCCGAAAGCTTTCTTT
-	TRBV4-3	TRBJ1-1	TRBD1	CASSPGQGSTEAFF	TGCGCCAGCAGCCCAGGACAGGGATCCACTGAAGCTTTCTTT
-	TRBV7-9	TRBJ1-6	-	CASSLRGRFRKNSPLHF	TGTGCCAGCAGCTTAAGGGGCCGATTTCGAAAAAATTCACCCCTCCACTTT
-	TRBV6-7	TRBJ2-2	TRBD2	CASSYSSFSTAGALSTGELFF	TGTGCCAGCAGTTACTCATCATTTAGTACAGCGGGAGCTCTTAGCACCGGGGAGCTGTTTTTT
-	TRBV2	TRBJ2-5	-	CASKQVTGGQETQYF	TGTGCCAGTAAACAGGTCACTGGAGGCCAAGAGACCCAGTACTTC
-	TRBV4-2	TRBJ2-2	-	CASSQSRGWTGELFF	TGTGCCAGCAGCCAATCCCGAGGCTGGACCGGGGAGCTGTTTTTT
-	TRBV7-2	TRBJ2-5	-	CASGAGETQYF	TGTGCCAGTGGGGCAGGGGAGACCCAGTACTTC
-	TRBV29-1	TRBJ2-5	-	CSVRMVETQYF	TGCAGCGTTCGAATGGTGGAGACCCAGTACTTC
-	TRBV5-1	TRBJ2-5	TRBD2	CASSLSSGSFETQYF	TGCGCCAGCAGCTTGTCTAGCGGGAGCTTTGAGACCCAGTACTTC
-	TRBV7-6	TRBJ2-7	TRBD2	CASSPTSGGVYEQYF	TGTGCCAGCAGCCCGACTAGCGGGGGGGTCTACGAGCAGTACTTC
-	TRBV5-1	TRBJ2-7	TRBD1	CASSLVTGEGYEQYF	TGCGCCAGCAGCTTGGTGACAGGGGAAGGCTACGAGCAGTACTTC
-	TRBV5-1	TRBJ2-2	-	CASRTLLQGTGELFF	TGCGCCAGTCGAACCCTCCTACAGGGCACCGGGGAGCTGTTTTTT
once	TRBV18	TRBJ2-5	-	CASSPYQETQYF	TGTGCCAGCTCACCTTACCAAGAGACCCAGTACTTC
-	TRBV5-1	TRBJ2-1	TRBD2	CASLSASGDYNEQFF	TGCGCCAGCTTGTCGGCTAGCGGGGATTACAATGAGCAGTTCTTC
-	TRBV11-3	TRBJ2-1	-	CASSLAVNEQFF	TGTGCCAGCAGCTTAGCAGTAAATGAGCAGTTCTTC
-	TRBV19	TRBJ2-2	-	CASSMRWTGELFF	TGTGCCAGTAGTATGAGGTGGACCGGGGAGCTGTTTTTT
-	TRBV28	TRBJ2-7	TRBD2	CASSTNLPGGEQYF	TGTGCCAGCAGTACCAACCTCCCGGGGGGCGAGCAGTACTTC
-	TRBV10-3	TRBJ1-2	TRBD1	CAINTGTAANYGYTF	TGTGCCATCAACACCGGGACAGCAGCTAACTATGGCTACACCTTC
-	TRBV27	TRBJ2-7	-	CASSLSRTGRGEQYF	TGTGCCAGCAGTTTATCGCGGACAGGGCGGGGGGAGCAGTACTTC
-	TRBV6-5	TRBJ2-7	TRBD1	CASSVQGSSYEQYF	TGTGCCAGCAGTGTACAGGGGTCCTCCTACGAGCAGTACTTC
-	TRBV9	TRBJ1-2	-	CASSETALDYGYTF	TGTGCCAGCAGCGAGACAGCCCTCGACTATGGCTACACCTTC
-	TRBV6-5	TRBJ1-3	-	CASSYGSGAGNTIYF	TGTGCCAGCAGTTACGGCTCAGGGGCTGGAAACACCATATATTTT
-	TRBV9	TRBJ2-7	-	CASSVEGTYEQYF	TGTGCCAGCAGCGTAGAGGGCACCTACGAGCAGTACTTC
few	TRBV6-5	TRBJ1-1	-	CASLPTGGGTEAFF	TGTGCCAGCCTCCCAACAGGCGGAGGGACTGAAGCTTTCTTT
-	TRBV5-1	TRBJ2-2	TRBD1	CASSMIGTAAGTGELFF	TGCGCCAGCAGTATGATCGGGACAGCGGCCGGGACCGGGGAGCTGTTTTTT
-	TRBV5-4	TRBJ2-4	TRBD2	CASSPGLAGKNIQYF	TGTGCCAGCAGCCCGGGACTAGCGGGGAAAAACATTCAGTACTTC
-	TRBV27	TRBJ1-5	-	CASSPAPGGHQPQHF	TGTGCCAGCAGTCCCGCGCCCGGGGGTCATCAGCCCCAGCATTTT
-	TRBV9	TRBJ2-7	-	CASSAGTGDYEQYF	TGTGCCAGCAGCGCCGGGACTGGAGACTACGAGCAGTACTTC
-	TRBV27	TRBJ2-1	-	CASSLGRGANEQFF	TGTGCCAGCAGTTTAGGGAGGGGGGCGAATGAGCAGTTCTTC
-	TRBV5-1	TRBJ2-7	TRBD2	CASSLELAGAYEQYF	TGCGCCAGCAGCTTGGAACTAGCGGGTGCCTACGAGCAGTACTTC
-	TRBV4-3	TRBJ1-6	TRBD1	CASSRDRGGYNSPLHF	TGCGCCAGCAGCCGCGACAGGGGCGGATATAATTCACCCCTCCACTTT
-	TRBV30	TRBJ2-5	-	CAWGVRSGGGETQYF	TGTGCCTGGGGGGTGAGGTCGGGGGGCGGGGAGACCCAGTACTTC
-	TRBV11-2	TRBJ2-2	TRBD1	CASSMTGSTGELFF	TGTGCCAGCAGTATGACAGGGAGCACCGGGGAGCTGTTTTTT
-	TRBV5-5	TRBJ2-3	-	CASSWQGSTDTQYF	TGTGCCAGCAGCTGGCAGGGGAGCACAGATACGCAGTATTTT
-	TRBV18	TRBJ1-2	-	CASSPKQGPAGYTF	TGTGCCAGCTCACCTAAACAGGGCCCGGCCGGCTACACCTTC
once	TRBV7-2	TRBJ2-7	-	CASSLTSYSYEQYF	TGTGCCAGCAGCTTAACTAGCTACTCCTACGAGCAGTACTTC
-	TRBV6-5	TRBJ2-5	-	CASFNPQETQYF	TGTGCCAGCTTCAATCCGCAAGAGACCCAGTACTTC
-	TRBV6-6	TRBJ2-2	-	CASSYSTAGELFF	TGTGCCAGCAGTTACTCGACCGCCGGGGAGCTGTTTTTT
few	TRBV5-1	TRBJ1-1	TRBD1	CASSVGQGGTEAFF	TGCGCCAGCAGCGTGGGACAGGGAGGGACTGAAGCTTTCTTT
-	TRBV30	TRBJ2-1	-	CAWGQGLSNLYNEQFF	TGTGCCTGGGGGCAGGGTTTGTCTAATCTCTACAATGAGCAGTTCTTC
-	TRBV7-9	TRBJ2-5	-	CASSLAGGAQETQYF	TGTGCCAGCAGCTTAGCGGGAGGTGCCCAAGAGACCCAGTACTTC
-	TRBV6-5	TRBJ2-7	-	CAIGAGSAYEQYF	TGTGCCATCGGGGCCGGGAGCGCGTACGAGCAGTACTTC
-	TRBV5-1	TRBJ1-1	-	CASSFGSKLTNTEAFF	TGCGCCAGCAGCTTCGGCAGTAAGCTTACTAACACTGAAGCTTTCTTT
-	TRBV4-1	TRBJ2-7	TRBD2	CASSQGRLAKGQYF	TGCGCCAGCAGCCAAGGTCGACTAGCCAAGGGGCAGTACTTC
-	TRBV30	TRBJ2-7	TRBD2	CAWSARGGDEQYF	TGTGCCTGGAGTGCCCGTGGGGGGGACGAGCAGTACTTC
-	TRBV30	TRBJ1-4	TRBD1	CAWSAGGGNEKLFF	TGTGCCTGGAGTGCAGGGGGCGGTAATGAAAAACTGTTTTTT
-	TRBV11-3	TRBJ2-1	-	CASSIRTAYNEQFF	TGTGCCAGCAGTATCAGAACCGCCTACAATGAGCAGTTCTTC